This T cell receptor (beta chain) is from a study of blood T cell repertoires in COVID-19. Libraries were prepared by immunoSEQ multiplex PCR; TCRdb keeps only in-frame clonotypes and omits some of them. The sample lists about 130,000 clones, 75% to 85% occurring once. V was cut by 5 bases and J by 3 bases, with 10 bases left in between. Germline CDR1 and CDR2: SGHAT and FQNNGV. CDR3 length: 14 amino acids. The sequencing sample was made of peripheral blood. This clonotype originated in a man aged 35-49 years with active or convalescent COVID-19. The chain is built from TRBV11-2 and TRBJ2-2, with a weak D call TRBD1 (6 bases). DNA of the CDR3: TGTGCCAGCAGCACCGAGGGGGACACCGGGGAGCTGTTTTTT. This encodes CASSTEGDTGELFF.